Presented here are 3 T cell receptor beta chains from one specimen sequenced in a study of OX40 agonist ivuxolimab in advanced cancers. Some clones are missing from TCRdb's copy, which holds only in-frame ones; the method was immunoSEQ multiplex PCR. Of 65,000 to 70,000 clones listed, approximately 91% are singletons. The specimen comprised CD4+ or CD8+ T cells sorted from blood, sampled in a trial of the OX40 agonist ivuxolimab. These receptors were collected from an adult with an advanced solid tumor such as melanoma, head and neck, liver or kidney cancer.

The J gene is TRBJ2-5, the V gene TRBV15; TRBD2 might be the D (5 bases). The CDR3 runs 15 residues. CDR1 and CDR2 (germline): LNHNV, YYDKDF (reference sequence). V was trimmed by 0 bases and J by 5 bases, leaving 13 bases between them. The CDR3 is CATSRDRSGWETQYF. The CDR3 DNA follows: TGTGCCACCAGCAGAGATCGGTCGGGATGGGAGACCCAGTACTTC.

The V gene is TRBV21-1, the J gene TRBJ2-1; TRBD2, the table's D call, lacks a check against the DNA. TRBV21-1 is noted as a pseudogene. This CDR3 contains 14 residues. CDR3 in amino acids: CASLRLAVHNEQFF. The CDR3 nucleotides read TGTGCCAGCCTTAGGTTAGCGGTTCACAATGAGCAGTTCTTC.

The CDR3 nucleotides read TGTGCCAGCAGCTTCGGGGGGCGGACTAGCGGGAGAGATACGCAGTATTTT. Protein: CASSFGGRTSGRDTQYF. This chain joins TRBV11-3 and TRBJ2-3, with TRBD2 matching over 13 bases. From germline, CDR1 is SGHNT and CDR2 YENEEA. Trimming took 3 bases from V and 5 from J; bases not matched to a gene: 8. The CDR3 contains 17 residues. Based on the CDR3 plus reference TRBV11-3 and TRBJ2-3, the full variable domain is EAGVVQSPRYKIIEKKQPVAFWCNPISGHNTLYWYLQNLGQGPELLIRYENEEAVDDSQLPKDRFSAERLKGVDSTLKIQPAELGDSAVYLCASSFGGRTSGRDTQYFGPGTRLTVL.